A selection of T cell receptor beta chains follows, all from one sample in a study of T cells in Graves' hyperthyroidism and ophthalmopathy. TCRdb analysed the multiplex PCR reads with MiXCR anew, one entry per CDR3 protein. There are around 660,000 distinct CDR3 sequences in the sample; 45% occur only once, and less than 9% lies in the top ten. The sequenced sample consisted of peripheral blood or thyroid tissue (not recorded which). Source of these receptors: an adult man with Graves' disease, either hyperthyroidism or ophthalmopathy (not recorded which). The CDR3 runs from the conserved cysteine through the conserved F or W. D genes are given only for firm matches. The size entry is marked missing in some rows and otherwise reads once, few, many or a size class.

clone_size	v_call	d_call	cdr3_length	j_call	cdr3_aa	cdr3_nt
NA	TRBV24-1	NA	15	TRBJ2-5	CATSAPRGVQETQYF	TGTGCCACCAGTGCTCCAAGGGGGGTCCAAGAGACCCAGTACTTC
NA	TRBV19	NA	15	TRBJ2-3	CASTVLGGTNQPQYF	TGTGCCAGTACGGTCTTGGGGGGCACCAATCAGCCCCAGTATTTT
NA	TRBV20-1	NA	15	TRBJ1-5	CSAALLAGGWETQHF	TGCAGTGCTGCGCTTCTAGCGGGCGGTTGGGAGACCCAGCATTTT
few	TRBV5-5	NA	14	TRBJ2-7	CASSLWGEYYEQYF	TGTGCCAGCAGCTTATGGGGCGAGTATTACGAGCAGTACTTC
NA	TRBV9	TRBD1	15	TRBJ1-6	CASSVQGQGESPLHF	TGTGCCAGCAGCGTCCAAGGACAGGGAGAATCACCCCTCCACTTT
NA	TRBV7-9	TRBD1	15	TRBJ1-5	CASSSREGGGQPQHF	TGTGCCAGCAGCTCCCGCGAAGGGGGCGGGCAGCCCCAGCATTTT
NA	TRBV10-3	TRBD1	16	TRBJ1-2	CAISPGGTGYLNGYTF	TGTGCCATCAGTCCAGGAGGGACAGGGTATCTTAATGGCTACACCTTC
NA	TRBV24-1	NA	15	TRBJ2-2	CATSDPPPNTGELFF	TGTGCCACCAGTGACCCCCCACCGAACACCGGGGAGCTGTTTTTT
NA	TRBV15	NA	14	TRBJ2-2	CATSRDGNTGELFF	TGTGCCACCAGCAGAGATGGAAACACCGGGGAGCTGTTTTTT
many	TRBV12-3/TRBV12-4	NA	14	TRBJ1-5	CASSQRGVGQPQHF	TGTGCCAGCAGCCAACGGGGTGTCGGGCAGCCCCAGCATTTT
NA	TRBV9	NA	15	TRBJ1-2	CASSLGGTPVYGYTF	TGTGCCAGCAGCCTCGGGGGGACACCGGTCTATGGCTACACCTTC
NA	TRBV29-1	NA	13	TRBJ1-2	CSVEEDKNYGYTF	TGCAGCGTTGAAGAGGACAAGAACTATGGCTACACCTTC
few	TRBV20-1	NA	16	TRBJ2-5	CSARDGRDVAAETQYF	TGCAGTGCTAGAGATGGGCGCGATGTTGCTGCGGAGACCCAGTACTTC
NA	TRBV7-8	NA	15	TRBJ1-6	CASSPRGLLNSPLHF	TGTGCCAGCAGTCCAAGGGGACTGTTGAATTCACCCCTCCACTTT
many	TRBV10-3	NA	12	TRBJ1-3	CAISTNGNTIYF	TGTGCCATCAGTACGAATGGAAACACCATATATTTT
NA	TRBV15	TRBD1	16	TRBJ1-6	CATSNRLGTVLSPLHF	TGTGCCACCAGCAATCGGCTCGGGACAGTACTCTCACCCCTCCACTTT
NA	TRBV7-9	NA	13	TRBJ1-1	CASSLGYRTEAFF	TGTGCCAGCAGCTTAGGCTACCGTACTGAAGCTTTCTTT
many	TRBV15	NA	13	TRBJ1-4	CATSRTPNEKLFF	TGTGCCACCAGCAGGACACCTAATGAAAAACTGTTTTTT
NA	TRBV7-9	TRBD2	17	TRBJ2-5	CASSFPSSGGALETQYF	TGTGCCAGCAGCTTCCCCTCTAGCGGGGGGGCCCTCGAGACCCAGTACTTC
NA	TRBV29-1	NA	11	TRBJ1-3	CSADLENTIYF	TGCAGCGCAGATCTGGAGAACACCATATATTTT
many	TRBV20-1	NA	12	TRBJ2-7	CSVIGSINEQYF	TGCAGTGTAATCGGGAGTATCAACGAGCAGTACTTC
many	TRBV24-1	NA	14	TRBJ1-2	CATSDPGQGDGYTF	TGTGCCACCAGTGATCCCGGCCAGGGAGATGGCTACACCTTC
few	TRBV12-3/TRBV12-4	NA	14	TRBJ2-7	CASGAGLRRDEQYF	TGTGCCAGCGGCGCCGGCCTCAGACGAGACGAGCAGTACTTC
NA	TRBV20-1	NA	15	TRBJ2-7	CSARKGGSGSYEQYF	TGCAGTGCTAGGAAGGGGGGTAGCGGCTCCTACGAGCAGTACTTC
NA	TRBV6-1	NA	17	TRBJ1-2	CASTAAPGFSGNYGYTF	TGTGCCAGCACCGCCGCCCCTGGGTTTTCAGGGAACTATGGCTACACCTTC
many	TRBV29-1	NA	10	TRBJ1-1	CSVGGTEAFF	TGCAGCGTTGGGGGCACTGAAGCTTTCTTT
NA	TRBV7-9	TRBD1	16	TRBJ1-1	CASSSYFGGGSSEAFF	TGTGCCAGCAGCTCATATTTTGGAGGGGGCTCGTCTGAAGCTTTCTTT
few	TRBV5-8	TRBD2	15	TRBJ2-7	CASSYFSGSSYEQYF	TGTGCCAGCTCCTATTTTAGCGGGAGCTCCTACGAGCAGTACTTC
NA	TRBV29-1	TRBD1	22	TRBJ2-5	CSVLRQGSQRHCRVSDLGQVFF	TGCAGCGTCCTTCGGCAGGGGTCCCAACGGCACTGCAGAGTCTCAGACCTTGGACAGGTTTTCTTC
NA	TRBV7-2	TRBD2	15	TRBJ2-7	CASSLTSGSWYEQYF	TGTGCCAGCAGCTTAACTAGCGGGAGTTGGTACGAGCAGTACTTC
NA	TRBV12-3/TRBV12-4	NA	15	TRBJ2-5	CAISGAGAIQETQYF	TGTGCCATCAGTGGGGCCGGGGCCATCCAAGAGACCCAGTACTTC
NA	TRBV24-1	NA	13	TRBJ1-5	CATSDVGGEPQHF	TGTGCCACCAGTGATGTAGGCGGGGAGCCCCAGCATTTT
NA	TRBV7-8	NA	15	TRBJ1-1	CASSNYGQGNTEAFF	TGTGCCAGCAGCAACTACGGCCAGGGGAACACTGAAGCTTTCTTT
few	TRBV9	NA	13	TRBJ1-2	CASSKTGVNGYTF	TGTGCCAGCAGCAAGACAGGTGTCAATGGCTACACCTTC
few	TRBV9	NA	12	TRBJ1-5	CASSQTNQPQHF	TGTGCCAGCAGCCAGACCAATCAGCCCCAGCATTTT
NA	TRBV7-2	NA	14	TRBJ1-2	CASSVDPHGYGYTF	TGTGCCAGCAGCGTTGACCCCCATGGCTATGGCTACACCTTC
NA	TRBV20-1	TRBD1	13	TRBJ1-1	CSAKGQGPTEAFF	TGCAGTGCTAAAGGACAGGGTCCGACTGAAGCTTTCTTT
NA	TRBV11-2	TRBD1	13	TRBJ1-2	CTSSTDRGYGYTF	TGTACCAGCAGTACGGACAGGGGTTATGGCTACACCTTC
few	TRBV7-9	NA	13	TRBJ1-2	CASSWTFEYGYTF	TGTGCCAGCAGTTGGACATTCGAATATGGCTACACCTTC
NA	TRBV2	TRBD1	13	TRBJ1-2	CASQGGPNYGYTF	TGTGCCAGTCAGGGGGGGCCGAACTATGGCTACACCTTC
few	TRBV2	NA	14	TRBJ1-2	CASSEISKFRGYTF	TGTGCCAGCAGTGAAATCTCAAAGTTCCGCGGCTACACCTTC
once	TRBV10-3	NA	15	TRBJ2-5	CAISEDRGGLKTQYF	TGTGCCATCAGTGAAGACAGGGGAGGGCTCAAGACCCAGTACTTC
once	TRBV2	NA	14	TRBJ2-2	CASRGAPRIGELFF	TGTGCCAGCAGGGGGGCGCCGAGGATCGGGGAGCTGTTTTTT
NA	TRBV6-1	NA	14	TRBJ2-7	CASSYRDGTYEQYF	TGTGCCAGCAGTTACCGGGACGGGACCTACGAGCAGTACTTC
NA	TRBV12-3/TRBV12-4	TRBD1	16	TRBJ1-2	CASSEGQAAANYGYTF	TGTGCCAGCAGTGAGGGACAGGCAGCAGCTAACTATGGCTACACCTTC
many	TRBV28	NA	13	TRBJ2-7	CASSLSDGREQYF	TGTGCCAGCAGTTTGAGTGACGGGCGCGAGCAGTACTTC
NA	TRBV7-9	TRBD1	12	TRBJ1-2	CASSFRDSHYTF	TGTGCCAGCAGCTTCCGGGACAGCCACTACACCTTC
NA	TRBV6-5	TRBD1	14	TRBJ1-2	CASSLGTGGAGYTF	TGTGCCAGCAGTTTGGGGACAGGGGGCGCAGGCTACACCTTC
many	TRBV15	NA	17	TRBJ1-1	CATSRGNWGAGNTEAFF	TGTGCCACCAGCAGAGGGAATTGGGGCGCGGGCAACACTGAAGCTTTCTTT
NA	TRBV6-1	NA	13	TRBJ1-6	CASSETLNSPLHF	TGTGCCAGCAGTGAGACACTGAATTCACCCCTCCACTTT
NA	TRBV7-8	NA	13	TRBJ2-5	CASSQDFLAAQYF	TGTGCCAGCAGCCAAGATTTCCTTGCGGCCCAGTACTTC